This T cell receptor beta chain was sequenced for a study of cytomegalovirus exposure and HLA in healthy donors. The wider study: Early released data had about 85 million unique TCRs, all coming from HLA-typed donors.

Vbeta (60) and Jbeta (13) primers were used in the PCR. Generated by immunoSEQ multiplex PCR, the TCRdb table keeps only in-frame clones and is missing some. The sample shows about 190,000 clones, roughly 75% of them seen only once. V lost 3 bases, J lost 2 bases, and 10 bases lay in between. This CDR3 region has 13 residues. Germline CDR1 and CDR2: SQVTM and ANQGSEA. Overall study results and limits: Trimming of TCR beta V- and J-genes showed a link, identified in a later analysis, to a missense DCLRE1C variant. Previous analysis showed most TCR beta V segments were productive about 87% or about 30% of the time. An ancestry cluster, one associated with Asian ancestry, reportedly showed fewer N-insertions than the roughly 700-donor mean in a later analysis.

In regard to this clone: Its antigen is as yet unknown.

This chain connects TRBV29-1 to TRBJ2-5, with D possibly matching TRBD1 (6 bases). The sequencing sample was made of PBMCs. This receptor was taken from a young man in good health and CMV-seropositive. CDR3 region: CSVDQGSQETQYF. In DNA, the CDR3 is TGCAGCGTTGACCAGGGGAGTCAAGAGACCCAGTACTTC.